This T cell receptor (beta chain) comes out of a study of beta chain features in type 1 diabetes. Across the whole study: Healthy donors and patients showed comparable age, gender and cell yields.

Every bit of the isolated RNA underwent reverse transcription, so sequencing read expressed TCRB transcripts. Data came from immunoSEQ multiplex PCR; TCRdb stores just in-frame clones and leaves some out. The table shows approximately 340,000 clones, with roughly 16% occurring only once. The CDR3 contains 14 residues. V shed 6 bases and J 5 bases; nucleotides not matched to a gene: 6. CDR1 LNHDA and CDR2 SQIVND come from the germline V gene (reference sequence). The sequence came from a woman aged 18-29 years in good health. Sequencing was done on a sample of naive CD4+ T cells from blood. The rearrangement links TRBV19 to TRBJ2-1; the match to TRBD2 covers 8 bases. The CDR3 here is CASSGRAANNEQFF. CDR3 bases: TGTGCCAGTAGCGGGAGGGCCGCGAACAATGAGCAGTTCTTC. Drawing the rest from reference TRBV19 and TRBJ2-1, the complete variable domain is DGGITQSPKYLFRKEGQNVTLSCEQNLNHDAMYWYRQDPGQGLRLIYYSQIVNDFQKGDIAEGYSVSREKKESFPLTVTSAQKNPTAFYLCASSGRAANNEQFFGPGTRLTVL.